The rows below give T cell receptor beta chains drawn from one sample of a study of regulatory T cells in long-lasting Graves disease. TCRdb analysed the multiplex PCR reads with MiXCR anew, one entry per CDR3 protein. Among about 430,000 distinct CDR3 sequences, 14% to 15% were seen once, and the ten largest hold around 7.6%. This sample also appeared in a second study, on T cells in Graves' hyperthyroidism and ophthalmopathy.

This specimen consisted of peripheral blood mononuclear cells (PBMCs), obtained at new diagnosis, from a patient treated with antithyroid drugs. The receptor set was obtained from a woman aged 40 to 55 with Graves disease. Each CDR3 is given without its conserved first and last residue.

J gene,V gene,CDR3 protein
TRBJ2-5,TRBV7-9,ASSSMGGETQY
TRBJ2-2,TRBV14,ASSQVSVFTGELF
TRBJ2-1,TRBV2,ASSRTRDGEQF
TRBJ2-1,TRBV2,ASERTGTVTEQF
TRBJ2-5,TRBV24-1,ATSERDRGGETQY
TRBJ2-1,TRBV6-5,ASSSHSGRYNEQF
TRBJ2-7,TRBV5-1,ASSLGDGVEQY
-,TRBV7-9,ASSLFRAETQY
TRBJ1-5,TRBV7-2,ASSLDPGRRQPQH
TRBJ2-7,TRBV7-2,ASSQNQKSYEQY
TRBJ2-1,TRBV18,ASSPPLKTSGNEQF
TRBJ2-5,TRBV4-3,ASSQDLLAHSMGGETQY
TRBJ1-2,TRBV5-1,ASSRTTGAANYGYT
TRBJ1-5,TRBV10-3,AISGDRGGYSNQPQH
TRBJ1-5,TRBV6-2/TRBV6-3,ASSYSTGVGQPQH
TRBJ2-1,TRBV10-3,AISETSGRLSYNEQF
TRBJ2-5,TRBV9,ASSRKETQY
TRBJ2-7,TRBV11-2,ASMGGVEQY
TRBJ2-5,TRBV15,ATSSGTAQETQY
TRBJ2-3,TRBV6-2/TRBV6-3,ASRYYDRGADTQY
TRBJ1-2,TRBV11-1,ASSARTAYGYT
TRBJ2-1,TRBV24-1,ATGAGTGLYNEQF
TRBJ2-7,TRBV6-1,ASSVKESGYEQY
TRBJ2-1,TRBV7-9,ASSLEGQGQF
TRBJ2-1,TRBV7-9,ASSDPGGRGNEQF
TRBJ2-1,TRBV7-9,ASSLGPPRIDNEQF
TRBJ1-1,TRBV28,ASHTGQPLNTEAF
TRBJ1-5,TRBV28,ASSRLEGNQPQH
TRBJ2-3,TRBV29-1,SAGGRTFTDTQY
TRBJ2-3,TRBV29-1,SVEGHLYPSRGSTDTQY
TRBJ2-1,TRBV6-5,ASSYAGRYNEQF
TRBJ1-2,TRBV12-3/TRBV12-4,ASSFDYYGYT
TRBJ2-5,TRBV28,ASSFHYRAQETQY
TRBJ1-5,TRBV12-3/TRBV12-4,ASSSGVEIFGNQPQH
TRBJ2-1,TRBV2,ASTSVSYREQF
TRBJ1-1,TRBV28,ATLGWDSVYEAF
TRBJ2-1,TRBV2,ASRSGLDNEQF
TRBJ1-2,TRBV28,ASSPRGPNYGYT
TRBJ2-3,TRBV12-3/TRBV12-4,ASSASSTDTQY
TRBJ1-6,TRBV28,ASSAGTGSSPLH
TRBJ2-3,TRBV28,ASGPGTGVTDTQY
TRBJ2-5,TRBV7-2,ASSVQSSGRRIQY
TRBJ1-3,TRBV12-3/TRBV12-4,ASSLGVAGNTIY
TRBJ2-7,TRBV27,ASSPGTHPGEQY
TRBJ2-5,TRBV12-3/TRBV12-4,ASSRTGLVETQY
TRBJ1-1,TRBV6-2/TRBV6-3,ASSSTGFTEAF
TRBJ2-2,TRBV29-1,SARGVPNTGELF
TRBJ1-4,TRBV7-2,ASSFAGSEKLF
TRBJ2-5,TRBV12-3/TRBV12-4,ASKRAEETQY
TRBJ1-5,TRBV7-9,ASSSQGVNQPQH
TRBJ1-2,TRBV10-3,AISPQLTASYGYT
TRBJ2-7,TRBV15,ATSRDEHQTYEQY
TRBJ1-4,TRBV2,ASRGREQFGKLF
TRBJ1-1,TRBV10-3,AIQQGATEAF